Below are 7 T cell receptor beta chains sequenced from a single sample in a study of identical twins (dated by TCRdb to 2016 to 2017). Preparation of the library involved 5' RACE. The instrument given in TCRdb is Illumina HiSeq 2000. TCRdb trimmed public reads at Q25 via fastp, called clones via MiXCR and kept in-frame beta chains. CDR3 protein sequences are deduplicated, and each keeps its most common genes and DNA. Across this sample there are about 810,000 distinct CDR3 sequences, with around 12% seen only once. The biggest ten clones account for 1.5% to 2% of the sample. These data were also filed under a second study, of yellow fever vaccine responses in identical twins.

The sample consisted of PBMCs. These receptors originate from a young woman in good health.

The chain carries TRBV6-5 and TRBJ2-5, with D possibly matching TRBD1 (5 bases). V lost 4 bases, J lost 4 bases, and 10 bases lay in between. Per the germline V gene, CDR1 is MNHEY and CDR2 is SVGAGI. CDR3 size: 13 residues. CDR3 amino acids: CASSLDILETQYF. The CDR3 nucleotides are TGTGCCAGCAGTTTGGACATACTAGAGACCCAGTACTTC.

This clonotype was counted between two and nine times. The chain joins TRBV20-1 to TRBJ1-4; D ambiguous. The CDR3 covers 11 residues. Germline V CDR1 and CDR2: DFQATT, SNEGSKA (reference sequence). Trimming removed 1 base at V and 8 bases at J, with 5 bases between. Here the CDR3 DNA reads TGCAGTGCTAGAGCGGGGGAAAAACTGTTTTTT. Residues: CSARAGEKLFF.

In this sample, this clonotype turned up many times. The genes are TRBV6-2 or TRBV6-3 and TRBJ2-1, with a weak D call TRBD2 (5 bases). The CDR3 loop spans 14 amino acids. Germline V gene data show CDR1 as MNHEY and CDR2 as SVGEGT. V gave up 2 bases and J gave up 12 bases, with 17 bases separating them. The CDR3 is CASSYAGRTEGQFF. The CDR3 nucleotides read TGTGCCAGCAGTTACGCGGGCCGCACCGAGGGGCAGTTCTTC.

This clonotype occurred many times. The J gene is TRBJ1-1, the V gene TRBV15, with TRBD1 matching 11 bases. The CDR3 has 12 residues. Germline V lookup: CDR1 LNHNV, CDR2 YYDKDF (reference sequence). With 9 bases clipped from V and 6 bases from J, the junction kept 3 bases outside the gene matches. In nucleotides, the CDR3 is TGTGCCACGGGACAGGGGGACGCTGAAGCTTTCTTT. As protein: CATGQGDAEAFF.

This clonotype was counted ten times or more. The chain carries TRBV12-3 or TRBV12-4 and TRBJ2-2, with a tentative D call TRBD2 (6 bases). V was clipped by 1 base and J by 7 bases, with 7 bases between them. The CDR3 sequence is 13 residues long. This chain's CDR3 is CASSLGGDGELFF. As DNA, the CDR3 is TGTGCCAGCAGTTTAGGGGGGGACGGGGAGCTGTTTTTT.

This clonotype was observed a handful of times. V gene TRBV15 combines with J gene TRBJ1-1, with D perhaps TRBD1 (6 bases). The germline CDR1 and CDR2 sequences are LNHNV and YYDKDF (reference sequence). V was pared by 1 base and J by 5 bases, with 17 bases between. This CDR3 spans 16 amino acids. CDR3 sequence: CATSRGGGSGVTEAFF. CDR3 DNA: TGTGCCACCAGCAGAGGAGGGGGGTCAGGAGTGACTGAAGCTTTCTTT.

The chain combines TRBV10-1 with TRBJ2-5; the D gene is possibly TRBD2 (5 bases). This CDR3 has 14 residues. V lost 2 bases to trimming and J lost 5 bases, with 12 bases between them. Germline V gene sequence: CDR1 WNHNN, CDR2 SYGVQD (reference sequence). The CDR3 loop is CASSEDVSGETQYF. DNA of the CDR3: TGCGCCAGCAGTGAGGACGTGTCGGGGGAGACCCAGTACTTC.